A single sample gave rise to the 20 T cell receptor beta chains below, sequenced in a study of blood T cell repertoires in COVID-19. Here immunoSEQ multiplex PCR was the method, and the copy in TCRdb shows in-frame clones only, minus some. The sample lists 100,000 to 110,000 clones, around four fifths occurring once. Sequenced: peripheral blood. The receptors stem from an older woman with acute or convalescent COVID-19.

This sequence joins TRBV27 and TRBJ1-1; D is perhaps TRBD1 (6 bases). Trimming removed 8 bases at V and 1 base at J, with 11 bases between. The germline gives CDR1 MNHEY, CDR2 SMNVEV (reference sequence). The CDR3 covers 13 residues. CDR3: CASGLTGNTEAFF. CDR3 nucleotide sequence: TGTGCCAGCGGACTGACAGGGAACACTGAAGCTTTCTTT.

This clone occurred once. The V call is TRBV3-1 (or the pseudogene TRBV3-2), the J call TRBJ2-1; tentatively, D is TRBD2 (6 bases). The CDR3 has 12 residues. Germline V gene data show CDR1 as LGHDT and CDR2 as YNNKEL (reference sequence). Trimming pared 5 bases from V and 8 bases from J, leaving 10 bases between. The CDR3 protein is CASSAWGDEQFF. As DNA, the CDR3 is TGTGCCAGCAGCGCCTGGGGGGATGAGCAGTTCTTC.

The genes are TRBV11-2 and TRBJ1-2; possibly TRBD1 for D (6 bases). The V gene's germline CDR1 is SGHAT and CDR2 FQNNGV. The CDR3 runs to 13 residues. V was shortened by 5 bases and J by 2 bases, with 9 bases between the two germline ends. CDR3 sequence reads: CASSQDRNYGYTF. In nucleotides, the CDR3 is TGTGCCAGCAGCCAGGACAGAAACTATGGCTACACCTTC. The whole variable domain, filled in from reference TRBV11-2 and TRBJ1-2, reads EAGVAQSPRYKIIEKRQSVAFWCNPISGHATLYWYQQILGQGPKLLIQFQNNGVVDDSQLPKDRFSAERLKGVDSTLKIQPAKLEDSAVYLCASSQDRNYGYTFGSGTRLTVV.

This chain links TRBV6-1 with TRBJ1-5; maybe TRBD1 (5 bases). V shed 0 bases and J shed 4 bases, with 16 bases lying between them. The germline V gene has CDR1 MNHNS and CDR2 SASEGT. This CDR3 region has 17 residues. CDR3 sequence: CASSEALGRVRNQPQHF. As DNA, the CDR3 is TGTGCCAGCAGTGAAGCGCTCGGCAGGGTAAGAAATCAGCCCCAGCATTTT.

This clone has more than one count but fewer than ten. J is TRBJ2-7 and V is TRBV4-1; possible D gene TRBD1, 6 bases. The germline V gene has CDR1 MGHRA and CDR2 YSYEKL. The CDR3 length is 15 residues. V lost 4 bases, J lost 2 bases, and 15 bases lay in between. The CDR3 sequence is CASSRLQGWTYEQYV. CDR3 nucleotides: TGCGCCAGCAGCCGCCTACAGGGATGGACCTACGAGCAGTACGTC.

This clone came up a few times. The chain recombines TRBV14 with TRBJ1-1; 9 bases fit TRBD1. This CDR3 is 15 amino acids long. J lost 5 bases, V lost 7 bases, and 11 bases had no gene match. CDR1 is SGHDN and CDR2 is FVKESK in the germline V gene. CDR3 amino acids: CASTTGTGLRTEAFF. DNA of the CDR3: TGTGCCAGCACTACCGGGACAGGGTTGAGGACTGAAGCTTTCTTT.

This chain joins TRBV21-1 and TRBJ2-1; TRBD2, the table's D call, was not compared with the DNA. TRBV21-1 is a known pseudogene. This CDR3 has 14 residues. This CDR3 is CASSIGTPIYEQFF. The CDR3 DNA follows: TGTGCCAGCAGCATCGGGACTCCGATTTACGAGCAGTTCTTC.

The V gene is TRBV10-3, the J gene TRBJ1-1, with TRBD1 matching over 7 bases. CDR1 and CDR2 (germline): ENHRY, SYGVKD. The CDR3 loop spans 14 amino acids. Trimming removed 5 bases from V and 2 bases from J; junction bases left unmatched: 5. The CDR3, as DNA: TGTGCCATCAGTCTTGACAGGGTAAACACTGAAGCTTTCTTT. Its translation: CAISLDRVNTEAFF.

The chain employs TRBV5-8 and TRBJ1-4; 9 bases line up with TRBD1. The CDR3 is 17 residues long. V gave up 5 bases and J gave up 2 bases; unmatched junction bases: 10. Germline V gene lookup returns CDR1 SGHTS and CDR2 YDEGEE. The CDR3: CASRPGTGHMTNEKLFF. The CDR3 DNA is TGTGCCAGCAGGCCCGGGACAGGGCATATGACTAATGAAAAACTGTTTTTT.

The chain recombines TRBV6-5 with TRBJ2-7; 9 positions agree with TRBD1. The CDR3 loop spans 13 amino acids. Germline CDR1 MNHEY, CDR2 SVGAGI. The V and J ends lost 6 bases and 3 bases, in that order; junction bases with no gene match: 3. CDR3 residues: CASRTGGDYEQYF. The DNA of the CDR3 is TGTGCCAGCAGGACAGGGGGGGACTACGAGCAGTACTTC.

The J gene is TRBJ2-5, the V gene TRBV5-1, with TRBD2 identical over 9 bases. V gave up 0 bases and J gave up 4 bases; unmatched junction bases: 7. Germline V gene data show CDR1 as SGHRS and CDR2 as YFSETQ. The CDR3 runs to 16 residues. The CDR3 spells CASSLAQRGDGETQYF. The CDR3 nucleotides are TGCGCCAGCAGCTTGGCTCAGCGGGGGGACGGAGAGACCCAGTACTTC.

The chain uses TRBV7-6 and TRBJ2-1; possible D gene TRBD1, 6 bases. CDR1 SGHVS and CDR2 FNYEAQ come from the germline V gene. The CDR3 spans 15 residues. V shed 1 base and J shed 7 bases, with 14 bases lying between them. The CDR3 bases are TGTGCCAGCAGCTTAGGGGGGCGGTTTATGAATGAGCAGTTCTTC. Protein product: CASSLGGRFMNEQFF.

The J gene is TRBJ2-3, the V gene TRBV9; 9 bases match TRBD1. Trimming at V came to 2 bases and at J to 3 bases, leaving 1 base not matched to a gene. Germline V gives CDR1 SGDLS, CDR2 YYNGEE. The CDR3 has 14 residues. CDR3 amino acids: CASSVGTGTDTQYF. The CDR3 DNA sequence: TGTGCCAGCAGCGTCGGGACAGGGACAGATACGCAGTATTTT. The full variable domain, its missing parts supplied by reference TRBV9 and TRBJ2-3, is DSGVTQTPKHLITATGQRVTLRCSPRSGDLSVYWYQQSLDQGLQFLIQYYNGEERAKGNILERFSAQQFPDLHSELNLSSLELGDSALYFCASSVGTGTDTQYFGPGTRLTVL.

This clone was counted between two and nine times. The V call is TRBV10-1, the J call TRBJ1-3; no firm D call. The CDR3 has 13 residues. The germline V gene has CDR1 WNHNN and CDR2 SYGVQD (reference sequence). Trimming removed 6 bases from V and 3 bases from J, with 9 bases in between. This CDR3 is CASRAHGGNTIYF. The CDR3 DNA reads as TGCGCCAGCAGGGCACATGGTGGAAACACCATATATTTT.

This chain's CDR3 is CASSQESGQGLDYGYTF. The DNA of the CDR3 is TGTGCCAGCAGCCAAGAATCCGGGCAGGGCCTCGACTATGGCTACACCTTC. The J gene is TRBJ1-2, the V gene TRBV4-2; D might be TRBD1 (5 bases). The CDR3 has 17 residues. Deletions cut 0 bases from V and 3 bases from J, with 17 bases between. The V gene's germline CDR1 is LGHNA and CDR2 YNFKEQ.

V and J are TRBV12-3 or TRBV12-4 and TRBJ1-2; D gene uncertain. The ends were cut back, 5 bases at V and 7 bases at J, with 5 bases in the middle. The CDR3 totals 10 residues. The CDR3 loop is CASSTSGYTF. CDR3 in DNA: TGTGCCAGCAGTACGAGTGGCTACACCTTC.

A single count supports this clone. This chain uses TRBV2 with TRBJ2-3, with TRBD2 identical over 11 bases. The CDR3 is 17 amino acids. The ends lost 2 bases at V and 8 bases at J; junction bases unmatched: 12. CDR1 and CDR2 from the germline V gene are SNHLY and FYNNEI. This chain's CDR3 is CASSESRGLAAEGTQYF. CDR3 in DNA: TGTGCCAGCAGTGAATCTCGGGGACTAGCGGCTGAGGGTACGCAGTATTTT.

This rearrangement joins TRBV5-1 to TRBJ2-5; TRBD1 matches 7 bases. The CDR3 is 15 amino acids. Per the germline V gene, CDR1 is SGHRS and CDR2 is YFSETQ. J lost 2 bases, V lost 2 bases, and 6 bases had no gene match. CDR3 in DNA: TGCGCCAGCAGCTTCCTCCCGGGACAGCAAGAGACCCAGTACTTC. Protein sequence: CASSFLPGQQETQYF. Based on the CDR3 plus reference TRBV5-1 and TRBJ2-5, the full variable domain is KAGVTQTPRYLIKTRGQQVTLSCSPISGHRSVSWYQQTPGQGLQFLFEYFSETQRNKGNFPGRFSGRQFSNSRSEMNVSTLELGDSALYLCASSFLPGQQETQYFGPGTRLLVL.

The genes are TRBV7-7 and TRBJ2-1, with TRBD2 as a possible D gene (6 bases). CDR1 is SSHAT, CDR2 FNYEAQ, per germline (reference sequence). CDR3 size: 15 residues. V was trimmed by 5 bases and J by 6 bases, leaving 17 bases between them. This CDR3 reads CASSQNAGGSNEQFF. CDR3 in DNA: TGTGCCAGCAGCCAAAATGCCGGGGGTTCCAATGAGCAGTTCTTC.

The V and J genes are TRBV19 and TRBJ2-6; D gene unclear. Germline-derived CDR1 and CDR2 are LNHDA and SQIVND (reference sequence). The V end lost 3 bases, the J end lost 2 bases, and 8 bases lay between the germline ends. The CDR3 extends over 15 amino acids. The DNA for the CDR3 is TGTGCCAGTAGTATCCTCCCCCCTGGGGCCAACGTCCTGACTTTC. This codes for CASSILPPGANVLTF.